In its sample, the clone carrying this T cell receptor beta chain was seen once. This entry comes from a study of blood T cell repertoires in COVID-19. The overall study: Specimens from acute and convalescent COVID-19 originated in the United States, Italy and Spain.

Measured with immunoSEQ multiplex PCR; TCRdb has only the in-frame clones, and not every one. The sample carries around 100,000 clones, around 86% recorded once. The CDR3 length is 14 residues. CDR1 LNHDA and CDR2 SQIVND come from the germline V gene (reference sequence). Trimming cost V 5 bases and J 7 bases; bases outside gene matches: 7. The gene calls are TRBV19 and TRBJ1-1; 10 bases line up with TRBD1. Sequencing was done on a sample of peripheral blood. This receptor was taken from a woman older than 75 with acute or convalescent COVID-19. The CDR3 is CASSFAGQGNEAFF. The DNA for the CDR3 is TGTGCCAGTAGTTTCGCGGGACAGGGGAATGAAGCTTTCTTT.